The sample holds many counts of the clone carrying this T cell receptor beta chain. This CDR3 comprises 16 residues. The germline CDR1 and CDR2 sequences are LGHNA and YSLEER. The germline V and J ends were trimmed by 1 base and 3 bases, with 13 bases remaining between them. The entry originates in a study of blood T cell repertoires in COVID-19. The overall study: Acute-phase and convalescent COVID-19 samples originated in the United States, Italy and Spain. T cells, B-cell-depleted T cells, or PBMCs provided the cDNA or gDNA that served as material.

Original handling: By means of reference gene primer amplification, nucleated cell counts were estimated. Data came from immunoSEQ multiplex PCR; TCRdb stores just in-frame clones and leaves some out. V, J and clone size were drawn from that table, and D and trimming were deduced from the DNA. The sample lists some 120,000 clones; around 63% were seen once. Sample: peripheral blood. V and J are TRBV4-3 and TRBJ2-4; no clear D gene. The clonotype was recovered from a woman between 65 and 79 years old with acute or convalescent COVID-19. This CDR3 is CASSQVIQAHKNIQYF. In nucleotides, the CDR3 is TGCGCCAGCAGCCAAGTTATACAAGCGCACAAAAACATTCAGTACTTC.